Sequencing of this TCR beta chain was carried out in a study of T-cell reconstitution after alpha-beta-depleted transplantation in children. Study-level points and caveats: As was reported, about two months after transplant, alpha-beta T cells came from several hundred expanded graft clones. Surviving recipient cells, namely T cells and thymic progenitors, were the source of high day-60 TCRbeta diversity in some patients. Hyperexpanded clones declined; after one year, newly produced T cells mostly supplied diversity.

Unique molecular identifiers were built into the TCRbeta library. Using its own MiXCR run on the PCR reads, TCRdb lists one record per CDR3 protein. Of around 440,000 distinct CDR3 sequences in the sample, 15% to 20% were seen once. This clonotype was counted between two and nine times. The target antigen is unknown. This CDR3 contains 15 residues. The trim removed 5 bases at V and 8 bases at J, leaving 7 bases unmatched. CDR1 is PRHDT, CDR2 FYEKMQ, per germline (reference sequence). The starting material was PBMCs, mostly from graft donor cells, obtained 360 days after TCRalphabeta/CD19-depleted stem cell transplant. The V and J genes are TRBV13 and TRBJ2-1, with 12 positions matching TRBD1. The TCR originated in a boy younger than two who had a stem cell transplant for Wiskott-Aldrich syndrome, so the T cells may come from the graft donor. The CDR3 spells CASSPRDRGRDEQFF. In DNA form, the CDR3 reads TGTGCCAGCAGCCCCCGGGACAGGGGGCGGGATGAGCAGTTCTTC.